The entry below describes one T cell receptor beta chain. The sample originates from a study of T cell clones after liver transplantation. The table came from immunoSEQ multiplex PCR; TCRdb's copy has only in-frame clones and leaves some out. Of tens of thousands of clones listed, over 65% are singletons. J was trimmed by 5 bases and V by 6 bases; bases with no gene match: 13. Germline CDR1 reads SGHTA; CDR2 reads FQGNSA. This CDR3 comprises 17 residues. Unstimulated PBMCs were sorted into CD3+CD4+ and CD3+CD8+ populations. This clonotype was sampled from a human patient who received a liver transplant. Some of the T cells might come from the graft donor. The specimen was CD4+ T cells from blood, collected at the 22-month timepoint. The chain couples TRBV7-2 to TRBJ2-3, with 11 bases lining up with TRBD2. CDR3 amino acids: CASRGGSGRASGDTQYF. CDR3 bases: TGTGCCAGCAGGGGGGGTAGCGGGAGGGCGAGTGGAGATACGCAGTATTTT.